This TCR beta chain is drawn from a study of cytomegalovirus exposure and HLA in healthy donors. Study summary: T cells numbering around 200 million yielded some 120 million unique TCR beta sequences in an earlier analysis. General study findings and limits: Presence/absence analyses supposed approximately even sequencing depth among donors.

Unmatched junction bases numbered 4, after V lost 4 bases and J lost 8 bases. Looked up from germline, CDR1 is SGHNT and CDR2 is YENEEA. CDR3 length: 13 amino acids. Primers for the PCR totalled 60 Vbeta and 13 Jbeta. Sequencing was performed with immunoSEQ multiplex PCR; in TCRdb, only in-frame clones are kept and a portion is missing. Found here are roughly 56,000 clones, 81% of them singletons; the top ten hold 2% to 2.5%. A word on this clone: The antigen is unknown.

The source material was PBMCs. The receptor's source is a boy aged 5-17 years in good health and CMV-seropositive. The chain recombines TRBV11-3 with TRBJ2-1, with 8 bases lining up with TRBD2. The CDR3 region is CASSSRGGYEQFF. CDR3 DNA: TGTGCCAGCAGCTCCCGGGGGGGATATGAGCAGTTCTTC. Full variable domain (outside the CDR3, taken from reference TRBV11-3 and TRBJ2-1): EAGVVQSPRYKIIEKKQPVAFWCNPISGHNTLYWYLQNLGQGPELLIRYENEEAVDDSQLPKDRFSAERLKGVDSTLKIQPAELGDSAVYLCASSSRGGYEQFFGPGTRLTVL.